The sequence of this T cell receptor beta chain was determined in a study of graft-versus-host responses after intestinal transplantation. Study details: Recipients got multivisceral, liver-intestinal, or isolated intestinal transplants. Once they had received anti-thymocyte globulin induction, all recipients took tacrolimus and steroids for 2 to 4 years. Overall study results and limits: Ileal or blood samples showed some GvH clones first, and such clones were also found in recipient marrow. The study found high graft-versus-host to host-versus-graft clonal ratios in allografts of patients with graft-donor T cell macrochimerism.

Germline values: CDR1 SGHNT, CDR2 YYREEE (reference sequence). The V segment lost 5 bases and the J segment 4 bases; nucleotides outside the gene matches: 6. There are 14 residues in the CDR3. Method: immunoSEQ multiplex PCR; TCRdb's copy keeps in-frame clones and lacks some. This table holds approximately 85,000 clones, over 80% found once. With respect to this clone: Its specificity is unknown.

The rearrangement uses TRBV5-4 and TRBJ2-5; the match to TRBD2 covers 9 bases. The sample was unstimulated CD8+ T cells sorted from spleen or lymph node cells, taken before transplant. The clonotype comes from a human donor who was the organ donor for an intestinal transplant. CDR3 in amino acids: CASRQREVGETQYF. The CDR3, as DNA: TGTGCCAGCAGGCAGCGGGAGGTGGGAGAGACCCAGTACTTC.